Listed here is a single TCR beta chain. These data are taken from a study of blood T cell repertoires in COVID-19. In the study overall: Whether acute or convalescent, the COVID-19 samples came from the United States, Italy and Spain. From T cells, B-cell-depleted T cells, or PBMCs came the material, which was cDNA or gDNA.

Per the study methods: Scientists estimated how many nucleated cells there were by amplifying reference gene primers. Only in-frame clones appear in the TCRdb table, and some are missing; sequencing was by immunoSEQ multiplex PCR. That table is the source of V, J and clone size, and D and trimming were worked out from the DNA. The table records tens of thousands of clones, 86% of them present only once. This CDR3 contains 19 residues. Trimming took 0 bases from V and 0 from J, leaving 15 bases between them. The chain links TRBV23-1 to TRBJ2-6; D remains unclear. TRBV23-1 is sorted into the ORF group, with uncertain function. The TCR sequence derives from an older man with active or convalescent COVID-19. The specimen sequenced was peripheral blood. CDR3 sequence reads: CASSQSRQFSPSGANVLTF. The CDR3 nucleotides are TGCGCCAGCAGTCAATCCCGGCAGTTTAGCCCCTCTGGGGCCAACGTCCTGACTTTC.